A single TCR beta chain is shown here with its context. Its antigen is still unknown. The data were taken from a study of cytomegalovirus exposure and HLA in healthy donors. Findings of the study overall: Researchers reported that a few CMV-associated chains were confirmed in vitro as CMV antigen-specific. The listing of roughly 160 TCR beta chains classed them as cytomegalovirus-associated. Reports showed the classifier diagnosing cytomegalovirus status with high specificity and sensitivity.

TCRdb keeps only in-frame clones here, not all; method: immunoSEQ multiplex PCR. This repertoire shows roughly 330,000 clones, 87% found once; its top ten account for 1.2%. V lost 5 bases and J lost 5, with 18 bases in between. The CDR3 consists of 15 residues. Germline loops: CDR1 SGHTA, CDR2 FQGTGA. From the 120-subject validation cohort, which was separate from the approximately 720-subject first cohort, the donors were drawn. The clonotype originates from a woman under 40 in good health and CMV-seropositive. Sequenced sample: PBMCs. The rearrangement uses TRBV7-3 and TRBJ2-5; D may be TRBD2 (6 bases). CDR3 DNA sequence: TGTGCCAGCAGCAATCAGCTAGGGAGCGGGGAGACCCAGTACTTC. Translated: CASSNQLGSGETQYF.